The clone carrying this T cell receptor beta chain was counted many times. Germline lookup yields CDR1 MNHNS and CDR2 SASEGT. This CDR3 contains 13 residues. V lost 8 bases and J 5 bases, leaving 16 bases between the germline ends. This sample is drawn from a study of T cells in Graves' hyperthyroidism and ophthalmopathy. Across the whole study: Peripheral blood samples were taken at initial diagnosis, prior to any treatment.

Regions amplified from RNA transcripts were the TCR beta CDR3 regions. HTBI primers drove first-round RT-PCR of the TCR CDR3. Each CDR3 protein is one row after TCRdb ran MiXCR on the multiplex PCR reads. Of a few hundred thousand distinct CDR3 sequences detected, 15% to 17% appear once; the ten largest clones hold under 7.5%. The chain uses TRBV6-1 and TRBJ2-7; D is ambiguous. This sequence was found in a woman aged 25 to 39 with Graves' hyperthyroidism. Input material: blood. The CDR3 nucleotides are TGTGCCAGCGCAGAAGGGCTCTATCACGAGCAGTACTTC. Encoded protein: CASAEGLYHEQYF.